Shown below are 7 T cell receptor beta chains from a single sample sequenced in a study of cytomegalovirus exposure and HLA in healthy donors. The assay was immunoSEQ multiplex PCR, and TCRdb's table has in-frame clones only and misses some. The table lists roughly 230,000 clones, about 90% of them singletons. Specimen: PBMCs. The receptors were sampled from a woman aged 25 to 45 in good health and CMV-seronegative.

The chain carries TRBV5-4 and TRBJ2-2, with D perhaps matching TRBD1 (6 bases). The CDR3 sequence is 14 residues long. With 2 bases removed from V and 8 bases from J, the gap between germline ends came to 13 bases. Germline loops: CDR1 SGHNT, CDR2 YYREEE (reference sequence). The DNA for the CDR3 is TGTGCCAGCAGCTTCGCGAACAGGGCTGGGGAGCTGTTTTTT. The encoded protein is CASSFANRAGELFF.

The chain is built from TRBV28 and TRBJ2-3; D is possibly TRBD2 (6 bases). The CDR3 sequence is 15 residues long. V was clipped by 5 bases and J by 1 base, with 13 bases between them. Germline loops: CDR1 MDHEN, CDR2 SYDVKM. The CDR3 nucleotides read TGTGCCAGCAGTGGGGGACTCGATGGCACAGATACGCAGTATTTT. This sequence encodes CASSGGLDGTDTQYF.

This rearrangement joins TRBV7-8 to TRBJ2-7; D gene uncertain. The CDR3 is made up of 14 amino acids. V lost 1 base to trimming and J lost 7 bases, with 14 bases between them. CDR1 is SGHVS, CDR2 FQNEAQ, per germline. The CDR3 region is CASSLVPAGMEQYF. DNA for the CDR3: TGTGCCAGCAGCTTAGTTCCTGCCGGTATGGAGCAGTACTTC.

The chain has TRBV30 and TRBJ1-2, with TRBD1 matching 9 bases. CDR3 length equals 12 residues. Looked up from germline, CDR1 is GTSNPN and CDR2 is SVGIG (reference sequence). The V segment lost 3 bases and the J segment 13 bases; nucleotides outside the gene matches: 9. CDR3: CAWRIGQGFGTF. DNA of the CDR3: TGTGCCTGGAGAATCGGACAGGGGTTCGGCACCTTC.

The chain recombines TRBV6-1 with TRBJ1-5; no clear D gene. This CDR3 region has 15 residues. CDR1 and CDR2 from the germline V gene are MNHNS and SASEGT. Trimming pared 7 bases from V and 6 bases from J, leaving 19 bases between. DNA for the CDR3: TGTGCCAGCACCGGTGGTACACAGTGGGGTCAGCCCCAGCATTTT. Translation: CASTGGTQWGQPQHF.

The V call is TRBV9, the J call TRBJ2-1; 10 positions match TRBD2. Looked up from germline, CDR1 is SGDLS and CDR2 is YYNGEE. This CDR3 contains 14 residues. The V segment lost 2 bases and the J segment 6 bases; nucleotides outside the gene matches: 2. This CDR3 reads CASSVTSGSNEQFF. CDR3 DNA sequence: TGTGCCAGCAGCGTGACTAGCGGGTCCAATGAGCAGTTCTTC.

This clone occurred once. The rearrangement joins TRBV29-1 to TRBJ2-1, with 7 bases that match TRBD1. The CDR3 consists of 14 residues. Trimming took 7 bases from V and 6 from J; bases not matched to a gene: 12. Germline CDR1 is SQVTM and CDR2 is ANQGSEA. CDR3 in DNA: TGCAGCGGTTCCACTGGGACAGCTAGCAATGAGCAGTTCTTC. Amino acid sequence: CSGSTGTASNEQFF.